This entry describes one T cell receptor beta chain. No antigen is known for it. The table came from immunoSEQ multiplex PCR; TCRdb's copy has only in-frame clones and leaves some out. The sample consists of 2 million to 2.5 million clones, 80% to 95% of them appearing once. These data belong to a study of shared clonotypes between healthy human individuals. General study results and limits: Rarefaction showed that sequencing of sorted subsets was incomplete (despite large depth).

This CDR3 is 14 amino acids long. V dropped 1 base and J dropped 9 bases, with 13 bases sitting between them. CDR1 is MNHEY, CDR2 SVGAGI, per germline. This TCR was recovered from a man younger than 30 in good health. Some clones in this sample may be carry-over from other donors' samples. The genes are TRBV6-5 and TRBJ2-1; no clear D. Sequencing was carried out using naive CD4+ T cells from PBMCs. The subset: CD45RA+ positively selected. The CDR3 loop reads CASSYWGNIGEQFF. The CDR3 DNA sequence: TGTGCCAGCAGTTACTGGGGTAATATCGGTGAGCAGTTCTTC.